These 15 T cell receptor beta chains originate from one sample sequenced in a study of blood T cell repertoires in COVID-19. Clones were read by immunoSEQ multiplex PCR, and TCRdb kept only the in-frame ones, dropping some. The sample contains fewer than 200,000 clones, 80% to 95% of which appear only once. The sample comprised peripheral blood. The receptor set was obtained from a man over 45 with acute or convalescent COVID-19.

The V gene is TRBV19, the J gene TRBJ1-2, with a possible D match to TRBD1 (6 bases). The V end was cut by 4 bases, the J end by 8 bases, with 14 bases between. Per the germline V gene, CDR1 is LNHDA and CDR2 is SQIVND (reference sequence). The CDR3 is 13 amino acids. The CDR3 loop reads CASSNNRVRGYTF. The DNA for the CDR3 is TGTGCCAGTAGTAACAACAGGGTGCGAGGCTACACCTTC.

The rearrangement uses TRBV7-3 and TRBJ2-1; D possibly corresponds to TRBD2 (5 bases). The V gene's germline CDR1 is SGHTA and CDR2 FQGTGA. This CDR3 contains 13 residues. V was trimmed by 1 base and J by 9 bases, leaving 10 bases between them. The CDR3 region has the DNA TGTGCCAGCAGCTTAATCCCAGCGGCTGAGCAGTTCTTC. This translates into CASSLIPAAEQFF.

V usage is TRBV7-6 and J usage is TRBJ2-2; TRBD1 agrees at 10 bases. This CDR3 region has 16 residues. V lost 0 bases to trimming and J lost 6 bases; unmatched junction nucleotides: 4. Germline-derived CDR1 and CDR2 are SGHVS and FNYEAQ. In DNA, the CDR3 is TGTGCCAGCAGCTTAGCCACGGGACAGGGGCCCGGGGAGCTGTTTTTT. This sequence encodes CASSLATGQGPGELFF. Drawing the rest from reference TRBV7-6 and TRBJ2-2, the complete variable domain is GAGVSQSPRYKVTKRGQDVALRCDPISGHVSLYWYRQALGQGPEFLTYFNYEAQQDKSGLPNDRFSAERPEGSISTLTIQRTEQRDSAMYRCASSLATGQGPGELFFGEGSRLTVL.

This chain joins TRBV10-3 and TRBJ1-1; D gene uncertain. Germline V CDR1 and CDR2: ENHRY, SYGVKD. This CDR3 spans 16 amino acids. V lost 3 bases and J 4 bases, leaving 18 bases between the germline ends. The CDR3 loop is CAISDTPGSLFTEAFF. In DNA, the CDR3 is TGTGCCATCAGTGATACCCCCGGGAGTCTTTTCACTGAAGCTTTCTTT.

The J gene is TRBJ1-2, the V gene TRBV19, with D perhaps TRBD1 (5 bases). V gave up 3 bases and J gave up 7 bases, with 12 bases separating them. The CDR3 loop spans 13 amino acids. The germline CDR1 and CDR2 sequences are LNHDA and SQIVND (reference sequence). The CDR3 nucleotides are TGTGCCAGTAGTATCGGTGCAGGGTTTGGCTACACCTTC. Translating it yields CASSIGAGFGYTF.

V gene TRBV30 combines with J gene TRBJ1-1, with D possibly TRBD1 on 5 matching bases. In germline, CDR1 is GTSNPN, CDR2 SVGIG (reference sequence). Trimming left V 3 bases short and J 0 bases short, with 11 bases between. This CDR3 has 14 residues. As DNA, the CDR3 is TGTGCCTGGAGCCCTCTAGGGGTGAACACTGAAGCTTTCTTT. Translating it yields CAWSPLGVNTEAFF.

V gene TRBV30 combines with J gene TRBJ1-1, with TRBD1 identical over 8 bases. Per germline, CDR1 GTSNPN and CDR2 SVGIG (reference sequence). Trimming at V came to 5 bases and at J to 2 bases, leaving 10 bases not matched to a gene. This CDR3 has 15 amino acids. The CDR3 DNA reads TGTGCCTGGGGCCCTAGACAGGGGTTAAACACTGAAGCTTTCTTT. This sequence encodes CAWGPRQGLNTEAFF.

V and J are TRBV5-1 and TRBJ2-1; the D gene is possibly TRBD2 (5 bases). Germline lookup yields CDR1 SGHRS and CDR2 YFSETQ. Trimming removed 2 bases at V and 8 bases at J, with 14 bases between. The CDR3 spans 14 residues. The CDR3 sequence: CASSLNGVRDEQFF. The CDR3 DNA is TGCGCCAGCAGCTTAAACGGGGTGCGGGATGAGCAGTTCTTC.

The rearrangement uses TRBV3-1 (or the pseudogene TRBV3-2) and TRBJ1-2, with D tentatively TRBD1 (6 bases). V was trimmed by 3 bases and J by 1 base, leaving 18 bases between them. The CDR3 covers 17 residues. Per the germline V gene, CDR1 is LGHDT and CDR2 is YNNKEL (reference sequence). In nucleotides, the CDR3 is TGTGCCAGCAGCCACAACCCACAGGGAACTCATAACTATGGCTACACCTTC. Translated, it gives CASSHNPQGTHNYGYTF.

V is TRBV2 and J is TRBJ1-5, with TRBD1 matching 7 bases. Germline CDR1 SNHLY, CDR2 FYNNEI. CDR3 size: 14 residues. After removal of 2 bases from V and 6 bases from J, the junction contained 4 bases not matched to a gene. This chain's CDR3 is CASSEQGEGQPQHF. The CDR3 nucleotides are TGTGCCAGCAGTGAACAGGGGGAAGGTCAGCCCCAGCATTTT.

The CDR3 DNA reads as TGTGCCAGCAGTTTTATTTGGGACAGGGGGCGCAACACCGGGGAGCTGTTTTTT. Residues: CASSFIWDRGRNTGELFF. This chain uses TRBV28 with TRBJ2-2; TRBD1 matches 12 bases. The germline V gene encodes CDR1 MDHEN and CDR2 SYDVKM. Losses at the gene ends were 3 bases for V and 2 bases for J; bases not matched to a gene: 7. The CDR3 totals 18 residues.

The gene calls are TRBV6-6 and TRBJ2-3; 10 bases are a match to TRBD2. Germline CDR1 reads MNHNY; CDR2 reads SVGAGI (reference sequence). The CDR3 has 16 residues. Trimming cost V 4 bases and J 7 bases; bases outside gene matches: 11. The CDR3 coding sequence is TGTGCCAGCAGTTTCCGCCCGGGACTAGCGATATATACGCAGTATTTT. Encoded protein: CASSFRPGLAIYTQYF.

The CDR3 sequence: CASSQTGDGYTF. The CDR3 nucleotides are TGTGCCAGCAGTCAAACAGGGGATGGCTACACCTTC. This chain connects TRBV27 to TRBJ1-2; TRBD1 matches at 7 bases. The V gene's germline CDR1 is MNHEY and CDR2 SMNVEV (reference sequence). After removal of 5 bases from V and 6 bases from J, the junction contained 3 bases not matched to a gene. This CDR3 spans 12 amino acids.

The chain is built from TRBV28 and TRBJ1-6; D perhaps matches TRBD1 (5 bases). This CDR3 has 12 residues. CDR1 is MDHEN and CDR2 is SYDVKM in the germline V gene. The V end was cut by 5 bases, the J end by 9 bases, with 8 bases between. The CDR3 sequence is CASSVQGSPLHF. For the CDR3, the DNA is TGTGCCAGCAGTGTCCAGGGTTCACCCCTCCACTTT.

This chain links TRBV6-5 with TRBJ1-1; 7 bases map to TRBD1. This CDR3 comprises 14 residues. The ends lost 2 bases at V and 3 bases at J; junction bases unmatched: 3. Germline V gene data show CDR1 as MNHEY and CDR2 as SVGAGI. CDR3: CASSYQGVDTEAFF. Written as DNA, the CDR3 is TGTGCCAGCAGTTACCAGGGGGTAGACACTGAAGCTTTCTTT.